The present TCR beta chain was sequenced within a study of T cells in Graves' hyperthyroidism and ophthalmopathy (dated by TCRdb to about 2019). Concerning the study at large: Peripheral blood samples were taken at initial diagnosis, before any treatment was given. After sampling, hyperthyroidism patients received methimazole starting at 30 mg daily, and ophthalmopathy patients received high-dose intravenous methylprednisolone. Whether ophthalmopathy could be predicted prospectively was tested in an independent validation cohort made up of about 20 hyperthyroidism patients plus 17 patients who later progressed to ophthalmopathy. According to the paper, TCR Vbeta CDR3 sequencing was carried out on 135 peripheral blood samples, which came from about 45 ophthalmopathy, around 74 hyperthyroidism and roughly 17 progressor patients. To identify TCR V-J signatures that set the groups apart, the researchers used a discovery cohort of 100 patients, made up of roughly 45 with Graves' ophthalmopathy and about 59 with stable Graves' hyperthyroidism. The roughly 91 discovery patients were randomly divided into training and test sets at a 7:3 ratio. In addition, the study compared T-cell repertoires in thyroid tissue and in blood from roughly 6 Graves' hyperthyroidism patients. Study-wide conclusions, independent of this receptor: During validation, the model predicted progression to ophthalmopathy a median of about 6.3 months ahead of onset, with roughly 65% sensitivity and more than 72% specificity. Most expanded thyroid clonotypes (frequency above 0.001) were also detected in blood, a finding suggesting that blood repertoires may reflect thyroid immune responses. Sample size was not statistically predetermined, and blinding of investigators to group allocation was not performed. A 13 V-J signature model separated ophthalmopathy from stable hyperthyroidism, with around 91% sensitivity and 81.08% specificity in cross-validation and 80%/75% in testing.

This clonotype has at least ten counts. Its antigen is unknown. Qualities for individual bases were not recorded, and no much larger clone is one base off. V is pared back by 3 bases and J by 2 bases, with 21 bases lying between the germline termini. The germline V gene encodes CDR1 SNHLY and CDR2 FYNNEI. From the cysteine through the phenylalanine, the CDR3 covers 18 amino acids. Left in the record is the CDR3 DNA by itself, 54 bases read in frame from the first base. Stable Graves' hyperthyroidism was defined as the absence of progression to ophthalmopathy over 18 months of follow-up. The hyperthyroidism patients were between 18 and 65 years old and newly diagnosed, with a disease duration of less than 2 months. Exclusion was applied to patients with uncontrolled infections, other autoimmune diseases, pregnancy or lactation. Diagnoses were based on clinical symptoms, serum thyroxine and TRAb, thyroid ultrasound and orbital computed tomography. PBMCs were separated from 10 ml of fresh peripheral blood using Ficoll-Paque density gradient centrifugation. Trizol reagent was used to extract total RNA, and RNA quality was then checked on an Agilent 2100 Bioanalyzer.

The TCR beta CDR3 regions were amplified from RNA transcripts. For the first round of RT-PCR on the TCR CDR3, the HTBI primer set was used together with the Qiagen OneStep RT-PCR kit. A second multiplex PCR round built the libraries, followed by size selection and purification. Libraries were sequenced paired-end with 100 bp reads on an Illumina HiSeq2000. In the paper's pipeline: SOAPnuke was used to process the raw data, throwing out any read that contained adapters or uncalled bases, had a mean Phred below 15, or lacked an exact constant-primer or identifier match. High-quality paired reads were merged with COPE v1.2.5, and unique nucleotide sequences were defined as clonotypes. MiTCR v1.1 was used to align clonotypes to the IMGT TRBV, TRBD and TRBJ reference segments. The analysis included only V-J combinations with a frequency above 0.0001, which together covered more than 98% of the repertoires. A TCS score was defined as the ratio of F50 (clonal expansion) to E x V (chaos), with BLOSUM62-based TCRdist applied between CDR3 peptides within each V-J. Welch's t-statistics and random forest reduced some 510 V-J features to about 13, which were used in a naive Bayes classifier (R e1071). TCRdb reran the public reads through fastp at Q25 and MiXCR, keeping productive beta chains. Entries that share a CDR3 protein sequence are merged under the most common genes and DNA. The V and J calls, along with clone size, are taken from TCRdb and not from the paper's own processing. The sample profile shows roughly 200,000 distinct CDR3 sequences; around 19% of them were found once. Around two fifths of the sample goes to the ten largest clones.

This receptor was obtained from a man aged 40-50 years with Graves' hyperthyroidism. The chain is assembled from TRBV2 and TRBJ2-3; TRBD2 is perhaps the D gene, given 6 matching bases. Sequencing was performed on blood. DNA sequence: TGTGCCAGCAGTGACAACGGGGGTGCGGAAGGAGTCACAGATACGCAGTATTTT. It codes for CASSDNGGAEGVTDTQYF.